Listed below are T cell receptor beta chains from one sample, sequenced in a study of cytomegalovirus exposure and HLA in healthy donors. TCRdb's table, derived via immunoSEQ multiplex PCR, lists solely in-frame clones and lacks some. The top ten clones hold under 7% of a sample with some 80,000 clones, around 78% of them seen once. The sequenced sample was PBMCs. The receptors here all came from a man aged 18 to 30 in good health and CMV-seropositive. The conserved cysteine and the conserved F or W are not part of the CDR3 here.

J gene,V gene,CDR3 length,CDR3 protein
TRBJ2-2,TRBV2,12,ASSALLLAGNSF
TRBJ2-7,TRBV27,12,ASRPGTANYEQY
TRBJ2-7,TRBV4-1,18,ASSQGGRRGLAGTSYEQY
TRBJ2-7,TRBV29-1,9,SVGQSHEQY
TRBJ1-2,TRBV5-1,11,ASSSDGTYGYT
TRBJ2-2,TRBV11-2,12,ASPYILNTGELF
TRBJ1-2,TRBV2,11,ASSENTAYGYT
TRBJ2-7,TRBV29-1,11,SALAGDSYEQY
TRBJ2-3,TRBV6-6,13,ASTERLAVTDTQY
TRBJ2-5,TRBV21-1,11,VEKEGVQETQY
TRBJ2-7,TRBV6-5,10,ASSPQGHEQY
TRBJ1-5,TRBV19,12,ASSIPGGHQPQH
TRBJ1-2,TRBV6-5,12,ASSIKGQGKGYT
TRBJ1-1,TRBV10-3,11,AISANRRTEAF
TRBJ2-3,TRBV7-9,12,ASTEPPSTDTQY
TRBJ1-1,TRBV5-8,11,ASGLGMNTEAF
TRBJ1-5,TRBV19,12,ASARVQHEQPQH